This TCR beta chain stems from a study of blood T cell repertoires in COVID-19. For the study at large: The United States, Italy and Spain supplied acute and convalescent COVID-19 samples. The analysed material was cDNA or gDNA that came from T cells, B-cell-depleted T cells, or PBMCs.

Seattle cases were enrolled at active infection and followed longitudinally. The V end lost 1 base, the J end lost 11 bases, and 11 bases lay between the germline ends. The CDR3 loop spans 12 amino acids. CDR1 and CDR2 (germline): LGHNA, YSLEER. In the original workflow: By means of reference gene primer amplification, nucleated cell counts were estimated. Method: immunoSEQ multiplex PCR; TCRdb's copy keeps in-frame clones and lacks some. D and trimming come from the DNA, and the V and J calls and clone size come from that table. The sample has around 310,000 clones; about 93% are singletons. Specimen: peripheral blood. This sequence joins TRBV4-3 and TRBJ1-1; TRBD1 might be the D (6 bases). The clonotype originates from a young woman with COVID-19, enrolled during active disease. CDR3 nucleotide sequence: TGCGCCAGCAGCCAAGTAGGGGGAACGGCTTTCTTT. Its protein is CASSQVGGTAFF.